One and the same sample provided the 10 T cell receptor beta chains below, sequenced in a study of blood T cell repertoires in COVID-19 (dated by TCRdb to 2018 to 2021). Libraries were constructed by the immunoSEQ multiplex PCR assay. As stored in TCRdb, this immuneACCESS dataset retains in-frame rearrangements with V and J assigned. A fraction of the clones does not appear; measured against another copy, unresolved V genes explain less than half of the discrepancy, and the remainder lacks a known reason. In this sample the table shows about 64,000 clones, 72% of which occur a single time. Jointly, the top ten make up around half of the sample. The sequencing input was PBMCs or T cells enriched from blood (not recorded which). Receptor source: a woman in her sixties or seventies who had been exposed to COVID-19.

J is TRBJ2-1 and V is TRBV14; no reliable D call. The CDR3 is 11 amino acids. V gave up 2 bases and J gave up 7 bases, with 3 bases separating them. Looked up from germline, CDR1 is SGHDN and CDR2 is FVKESK. CDR3 protein: CASSQTNEQFF. The CDR3 bases are TGTGCCAGCAGCCAAACTAATGAGCAGTTCTTC.

The rearrangement uses TRBV10-1 and TRBJ2-1, with TRBD2 matching 7 bases. CDR1 and CDR2 (germline): WNHNN, SYGVQD (reference sequence). V shed 2 bases and J 6 bases; nucleotides not matched to a gene: 4. The CDR3 has 14 amino acids. CDR3 loop: CASSEGLVGNEQFF. For the CDR3, the DNA is TGCGCCAGCAGTGAGGGACTAGTTGGCAATGAGCAGTTCTTC.

This clone was counted a few times. V is TRBV19 and J is TRBJ1-3, with a tentative D call TRBD1 (5 bases). Trimming took off 6 bases at V and 0 bases at J, with 18 bases between the two ends. The CDR3 consists of 17 residues. The germline CDR1 and CDR2 sequences are LNHDA and SQIVND (reference sequence). CDR3: CASRLSGQTFSGNTIYF. The CDR3 DNA reads TGTGCCAGTAGGTTATCCGGACAAACCTTCTCTGGAAACACCATATATTTT.

The chain links TRBV30 to TRBJ1-1; D gene unclear. CDR1 and CDR2 (germline): GTSNPN, SVGIG (reference sequence). The V and J ends lost 1 base and 2 bases respectively, with 8 bases between them. The CDR3 extends over 13 amino acids. CDR3 amino acids: CAWSGEGNTEAFF. DNA of the CDR3: TGTGCCTGGAGTGGGGAGGGCAACACTGAAGCTTTCTTT.

This chain uses TRBV28 with TRBJ2-3; D gene uncertain. Per germline, CDR1 MDHEN and CDR2 SYDVKM. The V end lost 6 bases, the J end lost 2 bases, and 3 bases lay between the germline ends. The CDR3 sequence is 11 residues long. This chain's CDR3 is CASSHTDTQYF. The CDR3 DNA sequence: TGTGCCAGCAGCCACACAGATACGCAGTATTTT.

V gene TRBV2 combines with J gene TRBJ1-5, with D perhaps TRBD1 (5 bases). The V end lost 3 bases, the J end lost 5 bases, and 11 bases lay between the germline ends. CDR3 length: 14 amino acids. In germline, CDR1 is SNHLY, CDR2 FYNNEI. This CDR3 reads CASSDWGGDQPQHF. For the CDR3, the DNA is TGTGCCAGCAGTGATTGGGGGGGGGATCAGCCCCAGCATTTT.

The chain combines TRBV11-3 with TRBJ2-5, with 13 bases aligning to TRBD2. V lost 5 bases to trimming and J lost 3 bases; unmatched junction nucleotides: 6. The CDR3 runs to 16 residues. Germline-derived CDR1 and CDR2 are SGHNT and YENEEA. The CDR3 loop is CASSREGLAGKETQYF. The CDR3 nucleotides are TGTGCCAGCAGCCGGGAGGGACTAGCGGGGAAAGAGACCCAGTACTTC.

V usage is TRBV28 and J usage is TRBJ1-4, with D uncertain. V was clipped by 6 bases and J by 3 bases, with 11 bases between them. This CDR3 spans 14 amino acids. Per the germline V gene, CDR1 is MDHEN and CDR2 is SYDVKM. Here the CDR3 DNA reads TGTGCCAGCAGGGCCGGCAGGTCTAATGAAAAACTGTTTTTT. It yields the protein CASRAGRSNEKLFF.

The V gene is TRBV6-5, the J gene TRBJ1-5, with a weak D call TRBD1 (5 bases). The V gene's germline CDR1 is MNHEY and CDR2 SVGAGI. There are 14 residues in the CDR3. V was clipped by 2 bases and J by 7 bases, with 12 bases between them. The DNA of the CDR3 is TGTGCCAGCAGTTACGTCAGGGATCGCCAGCCCCAGCATTTT. It codes for CASSYVRDRQPQHF.

The chain links TRBV6-6 to TRBJ1-2; D unresolved. V lost 2 bases and J lost 3, with 7 bases in between. The CDR3 runs to 13 residues. Germline V gives CDR1 MNHNY, CDR2 SVGAGI (reference sequence). The DNA of the CDR3 is TGTGCCAGCAGTTACGCGAGGGACTATGGCTACACCTTC. It is translated as CASSYARDYGYTF.